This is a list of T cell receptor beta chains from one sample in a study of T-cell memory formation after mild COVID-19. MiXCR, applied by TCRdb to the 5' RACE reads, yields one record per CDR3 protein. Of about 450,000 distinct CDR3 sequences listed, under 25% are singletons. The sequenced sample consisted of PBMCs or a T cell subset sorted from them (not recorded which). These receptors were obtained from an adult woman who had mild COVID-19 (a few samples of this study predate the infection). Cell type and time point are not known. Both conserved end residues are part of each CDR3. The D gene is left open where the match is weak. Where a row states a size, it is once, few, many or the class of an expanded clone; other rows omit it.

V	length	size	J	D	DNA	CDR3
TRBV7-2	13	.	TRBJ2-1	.	TGTGCCAGCAGCTCCAGATCCGAGGGGCTTCAGTTCTTC	CASSSRSEGLQFF
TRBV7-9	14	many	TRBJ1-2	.	TGTGCCAGCAGCTTAGACGGGAGTCACTATGGCTACACCTTC	CASSLDGSHYGYTF
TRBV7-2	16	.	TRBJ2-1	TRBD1	TGTGCCAGCAGCTTAGCCTTCAGACAGGGGTGGAATGAGCAGTTCTTC	CASSLAFRQGWNEQFF
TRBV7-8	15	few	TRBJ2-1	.	TGTGCCAGCAGCTTAAGGAGGGAGACGGGCAATGAGCAGTTCTTC	CASSLRRETGNEQFF
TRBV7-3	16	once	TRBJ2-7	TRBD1	TGTGCCAGCAGCGTCCGAGCGACAGGGGGACTTAACGAGCAGTACTTC	CASSVRATGGLNEQYF
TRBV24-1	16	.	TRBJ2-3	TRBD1	TGTGCCACCAGTGATCCTGGACAGGGGGCAACAGATACGCAGTATTTT	CATSDPGQGATDTQYF
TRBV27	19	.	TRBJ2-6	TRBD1	TGTGCCAGCAGACTACTAGGGGGCCTGGTCCGCTCTGGGGCCAACGTCCTGACTTTC	CASRLLGGLVRSGANVLTF
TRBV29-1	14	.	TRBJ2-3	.	TGCAGCGTTGAGAATCCAGTGGGCACAGATACGCAGTATTTT	CSVENPVGTDTQYF
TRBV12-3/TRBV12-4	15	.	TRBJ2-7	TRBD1	TGTGCCAGCAGTTCGCCCGACAGGGGGGAGTACGAGCAGTACTTC	CASSSPDRGEYEQYF
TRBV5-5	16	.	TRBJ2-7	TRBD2	TGTGCCAGCAGCTTGTGGTTTAGCGGGGGCTCCTACGAGCAGTACTTC	CASSLWFSGGSYEQYF
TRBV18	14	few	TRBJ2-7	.	TGTGCCAGCTCACCAGGTCGGACACCTAACGAGCAGTACTTC	CASSPGRTPNEQYF
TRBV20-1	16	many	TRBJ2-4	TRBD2	TGCAGTGCTAGAGGCGGGGGGCCCGTAGCCAAAAACATTCAGTACTTC	CSARGGGPVAKNIQYF
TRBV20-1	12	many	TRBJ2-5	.	TGCAGTGCTAGGCAGCACCAAGGGACCCAGTACTTC	CSARQHQGTQYF
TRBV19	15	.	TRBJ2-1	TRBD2	TGTGCCAGTAAACCCCTAGCGGGGCCCTTTGGGCAGCAGTTCTTC	CASKPLAGPFGQQFF
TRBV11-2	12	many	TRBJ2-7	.	TGTGCCAGCAGCTCTCTCTCCTACGAGCAGTACTTC	CASSSLSYEQYF
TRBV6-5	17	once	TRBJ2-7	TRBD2	TGTGCCAGCAGGGGAACCGGGACTAGCGGGAGATTGGGAGAGCAGTACTTC	CASRGTGTSGRLGEQYF
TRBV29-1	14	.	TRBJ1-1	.	TGCAGCGTTGATACCCAGGGAGCGGGCACTGAAGCTTTCTTT	CSVDTQGAGTEAFF
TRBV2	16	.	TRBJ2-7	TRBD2	TGTGCCAGCAGTGAAGGCCCTAGCGGGAGGGGGTACGAGCAGTACTTC	CASSEGPSGRGYEQYF
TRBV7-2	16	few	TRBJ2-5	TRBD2	TGTGCCAGCAGACAACTAGCGGGAGGCTTCCAAGAGACCCAGTACTTC	CASRQLAGGFQETQYF
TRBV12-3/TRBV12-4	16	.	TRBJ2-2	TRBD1	TGTGCCAGCAGCCGGAGACAGGGAGTGAACACCGGGGAGCTGTTTTTT	CASSRRQGVNTGELFF
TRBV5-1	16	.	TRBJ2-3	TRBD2	TGCGCCAGCAGGGCGGGACTAGCGGCTAGCACAGATACGCAGTATTTT	CASRAGLAASTDTQYF
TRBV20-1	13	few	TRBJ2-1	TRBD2	TGCAGTAAGAGACTAGCGGGAGGTAGTGAGCAGTTCTTC	CSKRLAGGSEQFF
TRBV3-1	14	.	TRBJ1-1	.	TGTGCCAGCAGCCAAGAAATGGACGGCACTGAAGCTTTCTTT	CASSQEMDGTEAFF
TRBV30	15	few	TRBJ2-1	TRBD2	TGTGCCTGGCTTAGCGGGATGATCTCCTACAATGAGCAGTTCTTC	CAWLSGMISYNEQFF
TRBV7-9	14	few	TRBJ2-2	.	TGTGCCAGCAGCCATAGCAGAGAGGTCGGGGAGCTGTTTTTT	CASSHSREVGELFF
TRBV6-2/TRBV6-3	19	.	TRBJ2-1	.	TGTGCCAGCAGTTACTCTTGGAGGGGATCTTCCCCTTACAATGATGAGCAGTTCTTC	CASSYSWRGSSPYNDEQFF
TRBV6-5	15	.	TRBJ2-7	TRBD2	TGTGCCAGCAGTTATGGGGGGACTAGCGGCTACGAGCAGTACTTC	CASSYGGTSGYEQYF
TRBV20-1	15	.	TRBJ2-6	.	TGCAGTGCTAGAGATGTGAGGTATGGGGCCAACGTCCTGACTTTC	CSARDVRYGANVLTF
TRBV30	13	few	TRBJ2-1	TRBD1	TGTGCCTGGAGTGGCGACAGGGGCAATGAGCAGTTCTTC	CAWSGDRGNEQFF
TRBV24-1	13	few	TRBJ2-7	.	TGTGCCACCAGTGACCCCCCGGGCTACGAGCAGTACTTC	CATSDPPGYEQYF
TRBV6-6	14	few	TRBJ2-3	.	TGTGCCAGCTCACCTAGCGTTAGCACAGATACGCAGTATTTT	CASSPSVSTDTQYF
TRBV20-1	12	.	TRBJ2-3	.	TGCAGTGCCCAAACACACACAGATACGCAGTATTTT	CSAQTHTDTQYF
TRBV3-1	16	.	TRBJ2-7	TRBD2	TGTGCCAGCAGCCGACCGGGACTAGCGGGAGTGGCCGAGCAGTACTTC	CASSRPGLAGVAEQYF
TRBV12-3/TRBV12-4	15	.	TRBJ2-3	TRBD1	TGTGCCAGCAGTTTGAGACAGGGCTTCACAGATACGCAGTATTTT	CASSLRQGFTDTQYF
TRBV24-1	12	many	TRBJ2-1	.	TGTGCCACCAGTGATTACTGGCGGGAGCAGTTCTTC	CATSDYWREQFF
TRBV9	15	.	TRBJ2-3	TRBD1	TGTGCCAGCAGCGCCACAGGGGGTGGCACAGATACGCAGTATTTT	CASSATGGGTDTQYF
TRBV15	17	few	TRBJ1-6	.	TGTGCCACCAGCAGAGATCCGACCAGCCCAGTTTATTCACCCCTCCACTTT	CATSRDPTSPVYSPLHF
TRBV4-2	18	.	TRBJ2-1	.	TGTGCCAGCAGCCAAGATCTGAACCGTGGGATTTGGTACAATGAGCAGTTCTTC	CASSQDLNRGIWYNEQFF
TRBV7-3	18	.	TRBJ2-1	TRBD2	TGTGCCAGCAGCTTGGGGACTAGCGGGCCCGTACGCTACAATGAGCAGTTCTTC	CASSLGTSGPVRYNEQFF
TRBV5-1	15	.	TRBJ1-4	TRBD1	TGCGCCAGCAGCTCCGGACAGGGCGGATTGGAAAAACTGTTTTTT	CASSSGQGGLEKLFF
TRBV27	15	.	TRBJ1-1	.	TGTGCCAGCAGTCTGATGGCGGAAGAGAACACTGAAGCTTTCTTT	CASSLMAEENTEAFF
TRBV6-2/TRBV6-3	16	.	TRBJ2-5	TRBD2	TGTGCCAGCAGTAGACCGCTAGCGGGGGTACAAGAGACCCAGTACTTC	CASSRPLAGVQETQYF
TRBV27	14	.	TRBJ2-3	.	TGTGCCAGCAGTTTACTCAGGGAAACAGATACGCAGTATTTT	CASSLLRETDTQYF
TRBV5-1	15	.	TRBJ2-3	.	TGCGCCAGCAGCTCCGGGACACCGATCACAGATACGCAGTATTTT	CASSSGTPITDTQYF
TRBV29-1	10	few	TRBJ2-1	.	TGCAGCGTTCGAGGGCATGAGCAGTTCTTC	CSVRGHEQFF
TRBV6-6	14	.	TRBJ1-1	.	TGTGCCAGCTCTCCCGGGGGTTCAAGCACTGAAGCTTTCTTT	CASSPGGSSTEAFF
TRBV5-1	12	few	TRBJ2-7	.	TGCGCCAGCACGGGGGCATCCTACGAGCAGTACTTC	CASTGASYEQYF
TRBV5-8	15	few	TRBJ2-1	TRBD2	TGTGCCAGCAGCCCCCGGGGTGCGGGGGAGAATGAGCAGTTCTTC	CASSPRGAGENEQFF
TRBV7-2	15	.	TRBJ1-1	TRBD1	TGTGCCAGCAGCTTACCGGCAGGGGGGGACACTGAAGCTTTCTTT	CASSLPAGGDTEAFF
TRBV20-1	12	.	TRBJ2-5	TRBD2	TGCAGTGTGAGCGGGAGCCAAGAGACCCAGTACTTC	CSVSGSQETQYF
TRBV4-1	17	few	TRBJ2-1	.	TGCGCCAGCAGAGAAGAGGGTACCGGGGGGCCGTACAATGAGCAGTTCTTC	CASREEGTGGPYNEQFF
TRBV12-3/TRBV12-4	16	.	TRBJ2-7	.	TGTGCCAGCAGTTCGCCGGGGGCAGCCTTCGCCTACGAGCAGTACTTC	CASSSPGAAFAYEQYF